The clone carrying this T cell receptor beta chain was seen more than once but under ten times. Each CDR3 protein is one row after TCRdb ran MiXCR on the 5' RACE reads. This table holds nearly 100,000 distinct CDR3 sequences, 17% found once. The sample originates from a study of T cells of healthy individuals. This CDR3 has 14 residues. The ends were cut back, 2 bases at V and 3 bases at J, with 10 bases in the middle. Germline V gives CDR1 MDHEN, CDR2 SYDVKM. The sequence came from a human donor in good health. This chain connects TRBV28 to TRBJ1-2, with D unresolved. CDR3 nucleotides: TGTGCCAGCAGTTTAAACGGACTCGACTATGGCTACACCTTC. Residues: CASSLNGLDYGYTF.